Described below is a single TCR beta chain sequence and its context. These data come from a study of blood T cell repertoires in COVID-19. Produced via immunoSEQ multiplex PCR; TCRdb's table is partial and in-frame only. The sample records about 11,000 clones, roughly 88% being singletons. The sequence derives from a human donor in a cohort sampled during active COVID-19. The material sequenced was peripheral blood.

CDR3 protein: CASSVEERGNTGELFF. The CDR3 region has the DNA TGTGCCAGCAGCGTAGAAGAGCGGGGCAACACCGGGGAGCTGTTTTTT. This sequence joins TRBV9 and TRBJ2-2; 7 bases agree with TRBD2. V was clipped by 0 bases and J by 2 bases; unmatched bases: 4. This CDR3 region has 16 residues. Germline CDR1 is SGDLS and CDR2 is YYNGEE.